Listed below are T cell receptor beta chains from one sample, sequenced in a study of blood T cell repertoires in COVID-19. Clones were read by immunoSEQ multiplex PCR, and TCRdb kept only the in-frame ones, dropping some. The sample shows about 120,000 clones, roughly 80% of them seen only once. Input material: peripheral blood. These receptors were taken from a young man with acute or convalescent COVID-19. CDR3s include the opening cysteine and the closing phenylalanine or tryptophan.

TRBV13,TRBJ1-2,CASSLGTPNYGYTF
TRBV2,TRBJ1-2,CASSELRGGYGYTF
TRBV7-3,TRBJ2-1,CASSFEPGLGKHNEQFF
TRBV28,TRBJ1-5,CASSYLTGYTLNQPQHF
TRBV18,TRBJ1-1,CASSPFGQRNGVNTEAFF
TRBV24-1,TRBJ1-1,CATSDLTGGPLLNTEAFF
TRBV5-4,TRBJ1-6,CASSSRSTGSPLHF
TRBV27,TRBJ2-3,CASSPDPGQGSTDTQYF
TRBV27,TRBJ1-2,CASSLRGLYGYTF
TRBV6-5,TRBJ1-5,CASAADNQPQHF
TRBV29-1,TRBJ1-1,CSVTGQQNTEAFF
TRBV6-5,TRBJ1-3,CASSYTSGVNGNTIYF
TRBV9,TRBJ2-3,CASSVTSGSSDTQYF
TRBV18,TRBJ1-1,CASSTRPGDTEAFF
TRBV10-3,TRBJ1-5,CAISESGGPRNQPQHF
TRBV7-6,TRBJ2-6,CASSSEGGLSSGANVLTF
TRBV4-1,TRBJ2-7,CASSQDLNAEQYF
TRBV7-9,TRBJ1-4,CASSLVDSNEKLFF
TRBV5-8,TRBJ2-3,CASQLGALAGTDTQYF
TRBV21-1,TRBJ2-6,CASSKASRLAGGHSGANVLTF
TRBV4-2,TRBJ2-1,CASSQVGASGRNEQFF
TRBV5-1,TRBJ1-1,CASSFSSGGLPEAFF
TRBV5-4,TRBJ2-3,CASSFRDRSTDTQYF
TRBV2,TRBJ2-3,CATLTGVFSTDTQYF
TRBV4-3,TRBJ2-5,CASSQDSGGAGGTQYF
TRBV7-9,TRBJ2-7,CASTSSGGSSYEQYF